This TCR beta chain was sequenced for a study of control samples from healthy donors and cancer patients. Generated by immunoSEQ multiplex PCR, the TCRdb table keeps only in-frame clones and is missing some. The table has around 82,000 clones, 89% seen once; the top ten hold roughly 7%. The receptor was isolated from a man aged 50 to 60 in good health. The sequenced material came from blood.

CDR3 nucleotide sequence: TGTGCCAGCACCCAGTGGACTAGCGGGGACGAGCAGTACTTC. It translates to CASTQWTSGDEQYF. The chain links TRBV7-2 to TRBJ2-7, with TRBD2 identical over 12 bases. Germline CDR1 SGHTA, CDR2 FQGNSA. The V and J ends lost 7 bases and 5 bases, in that order; junction bases with no gene match: 6. This CDR3 contains 14 residues.